A selection of T cell receptor beta chains follows, all from one sample in a study of blood T cells in healthy people across ages. TCRdb analysed the 5' RACE reads with MiXCR anew, one entry per CDR3 protein. Among 1,800,000 or so distinct CDR3 sequences, 30% to 40% were seen once, and the ten largest hold 23%. The sample taken for sequencing was blood. These receptors originate from a human donor in good health. The CDR3 runs from the conserved cysteine through the conserved F or W. The order of the fields is CDR3 protein, CDR3 DNA, J gene, V gene, clone size, D gene. D genes are given only for firm matches. Only part of the rows carry a size: once, few, many, or a class if the clone is expanded.

CDR3 protein: CAGSLSASSYEQYF
CDR3 DNA: TGTGCCGGCAGTTTATCGGCGAGCTCCTACGAGCAGTACTTC
J gene: TRBJ2-7
V gene: TRBV28
clone size: few
D gene: .

CDR3 protein: CASMGLAGPGGTDTQYF
CDR3 DNA: TGTGCCAGCATGGGACTAGCTGGCCCGGGGGGAACAGATACGCAGTATTTT
J gene: TRBJ2-3
V gene: TRBV27
clone size: .
D gene: TRBD2

CDR3 protein: CSARDLREPYEQYF
CDR3 DNA: TGCAGTGCTAGAGATCTCCGGGAACCGTACGAGCAGTACTTC
J gene: TRBJ2-7
V gene: TRBV20-1
clone size: .
D gene: .

CDR3 protein: CSVRRGLGEKLFF
CDR3 DNA: TGCAGCGTAAGAAGGGGATTAGGGGAAAAACTGTTTTTT
J gene: TRBJ1-4
V gene: TRBV29-1
clone size: .
D gene: .

CDR3 protein: CSAEGDRGIGEQYF
CDR3 DNA: TGCAGCGCCGAGGGGGACAGGGGGATCGGCGAGCAGTACTTC
J gene: TRBJ2-7
V gene: TRBV29-1
clone size: few
D gene: TRBD1

CDR3 protein: CASSLTENSPLHF
CDR3 DNA: TGTGCCAGCAGCTTAACCGAAAATTCACCCCTCCACTTT
J gene: TRBJ1-6
V gene: TRBV7-3
clone size: .
D gene: .

CDR3 protein: CASSRGNGAAVGYTF
CDR3 DNA: TGTGCCAGCAGCAGGGGGAACGGCGCCGCAGTAGGCTACACCTTC
J gene: TRBJ1-2
V gene: TRBV11-3
clone size: .
D gene: .

CDR3 protein: CSARRGGYEETQYF
CDR3 DNA: TGCAGTGCTAGAAGGGGAGGATACGAAGAGACCCAGTACTTC
J gene: TRBJ2-5
V gene: TRBV20-1
clone size: few
D gene: .

CDR3 protein: CASLRDSNGYTF
CDR3 DNA: TGTGCCAGCCTCCGGGACAGTAATGGCTACACCTTC
J gene: TRBJ1-2
V gene: TRBV28
clone size: .
D gene: TRBD1

CDR3 protein: CASSLAGGTNTEAFF
CDR3 DNA: TGTGCCAGCAGCTTAGCAGGGGGGACTAACACTGAAGCTTTCTTT
J gene: TRBJ1-1
V gene: TRBV7-2
clone size: .
D gene: .

CDR3 protein: CASSRPSLTSGANVLTF
CDR3 DNA: TGCGCCAGCAGCCGGCCGAGTCTAACTTCTGGGGCCAACGTCCTGACTTTC
J gene: TRBJ2-6
V gene: TRBV4-1
clone size: few
D gene: .

CDR3 protein: CASSHRTGNTEAFF
CDR3 DNA: TGTGCCAGCAGCCACCGGACAGGGAACACTGAAGCTTTCTTT
J gene: TRBJ1-1
V gene: TRBV12-3/TRBV12-4
clone size: .
D gene: TRBD1

CDR3 protein: CSAYLGTEYGYTF
CDR3 DNA: TGCAGTGCTTACCTCGGGACAGAATATGGCTACACCTTC
J gene: TRBJ1-2
V gene: TRBV20-1
clone size: .
D gene: TRBD1

CDR3 protein: CASSQGDRGRKSEQYF
CDR3 DNA: TGCGCCAGCAGCCAGGGCGACAGGGGACGGAAATCCGAGCAGTACTTC
J gene: TRBJ2-7
V gene: TRBV4-1
clone size: .
D gene: TRBD1

CDR3 protein: CSGGGWATENIQYF
CDR3 DNA: TGCAGTGGAGGGGGTTGGGCGACTGAAAACATTCAGTACTTC
J gene: TRBJ2-4
V gene: TRBV20-1
clone size: few
D gene: .

CDR3 protein: CASSQVVGQYGYTF
CDR3 DNA: TGCGCCAGCAGCCAAGTAGTTGGCCAGTATGGCTACACCTTC
J gene: TRBJ1-2
V gene: TRBV4-3
clone size: few
D gene: .

CDR3 protein: CASTLGAVGVHPFGDIRYF
CDR3 DNA: TGTGCCAGCACCTTAGGGGCGGTTGGAGTCCACCCTTTCGGGGACATTCGGTACTTC
J gene: TRBJ2-4
V gene: TRBV12-3/TRBV12-4
clone size: .
D gene: .

CDR3 protein: CASSPDVSGGDGFF
CDR3 DNA: TGCGCCAGCAGCCCGGACGTCAGTGGGGGAGACGGGTTCTTC
J gene: TRBJ2-1
V gene: TRBV5-1
clone size: .
D gene: .

CDR3 protein: CASSQVQGVYGYTF
CDR3 DNA: TGCGCCAGCAGCCAGGTACAGGGGGTCTATGGCTACACCTTC
J gene: TRBJ1-2
V gene: TRBV4-3
clone size: many
D gene: TRBD1

CDR3 protein: CASSSLAGTGTIRQYF
CDR3 DNA: TGTGCCAGCAGTTCACTTGCCGGGACAGGAACAATACGGCAGTATTTT
J gene: TRBJ2-3
V gene: TRBV28
clone size: few
D gene: TRBD1

CDR3 protein: CASSLTSQDDGVAFF
CDR3 DNA: TGTGCCAGCAGCTTAACGAGTCAGGACGATGGCGTGGCTTTCTTT
J gene: TRBJ1-1
V gene: TRBV7-3
clone size: .
D gene: .

CDR3 protein: CASRSPSGGDGDTQYF
CDR3 DNA: TGTGCCAGCAGATCCCCCTCAGGGGGCGACGGAGATACGCAGTATTTT
J gene: TRBJ2-3
V gene: TRBV6-5
clone size: once
D gene: TRBD1

CDR3 protein: CATSRDARGLGSPLHF
CDR3 DNA: TGTGCCACCAGCAGAGACGCCAGGGGGTTGGGTTCACCCCTCCACTTT
J gene: TRBJ1-6
V gene: TRBV15
clone size: few
D gene: TRBD1

CDR3 protein: CSVEGADRTVLGVYGYTF
CDR3 DNA: TGCAGCGTTGAGGGGGCTGACAGGACCGTCCTAGGGGTCTATGGCTACACCTTC
J gene: TRBJ1-2
V gene: TRBV29-1
clone size: .
D gene: .

CDR3 protein: CATRAGVTTIYEQYF
CDR3 DNA: TGCGCCACGCGGGCGGGGGTAACCACCATCTACGAGCAGTACTTC
J gene: TRBJ2-7
V gene: TRBV5-1
clone size: few
D gene: TRBD2

CDR3 protein: CSAREGAFQGWDQPQHF
CDR3 DNA: TGCAGTGCTAGAGAAGGGGCGTTCCAGGGGTGGGATCAGCCCCAGCATTTT
J gene: TRBJ1-5
V gene: TRBV20-1
clone size: .
D gene: .

CDR3 protein: CASSVGAKGELFF
CDR3 DNA: TGTGCCAGCAGCGTAGGAGCGAAAGGGGAGCTGTTTTTT
J gene: TRBJ2-2
V gene: TRBV9
clone size: .
D gene: .

CDR3 protein: CSAKKPITGGDEQFF
CDR3 DNA: TGCAGTGCTAAAAAGCCTATAACAGGGGGGGATGAGCAGTTCTTC
J gene: TRBJ2-1
V gene: TRBV20-1
clone size: .
D gene: .

CDR3 protein: CASRSPVGDTQYF
CDR3 DNA: TGTGCCAGCAGGTCGCCCGTGGGAGATACGCAGTATTTT
J gene: TRBJ2-3
V gene: TRBV3-1
clone size: .
D gene: .

CDR3 protein: CSARTSGGAGGYNEQFF
CDR3 DNA: TGCAGTGCTAGGACTAGCGGGGGGGCTGGGGGCTACAATGAGCAGTTCTTC
J gene: TRBJ2-1
V gene: TRBV20-1
clone size: few
D gene: TRBD2

CDR3 protein: CASREQSSSNQPQHF
CDR3 DNA: TGTGCCAGCAGGGAACAGTCTTCTAGCAATCAGCCCCAGCATTTT
J gene: TRBJ1-5
V gene: TRBV2
clone size: .
D gene: .

CDR3 protein: CASSLRAGAGAINEQFF
CDR3 DNA: TGTGCTAGCAGCTTAAGGGCAGGGGCAGGGGCCATCAATGAGCAGTTCTTC
J gene: TRBJ2-1
V gene: TRBV7-9
clone size: .
D gene: .

CDR3 protein: CASSIASGSYNEQFF
CDR3 DNA: TGTGCCAGCAGCATAGCTAGCGGTTCCTACAATGAGCAGTTCTTC
J gene: TRBJ2-1
V gene: TRBV7-2
clone size: many
D gene: TRBD2

CDR3 protein: CASSQGVGTGSPLHF
CDR3 DNA: TGCGCCAGCAGCCAAGGCGTGGGTACTGGTTCACCCCTCCACTTT
J gene: TRBJ1-6
V gene: TRBV4-3
clone size: .
D gene: .

CDR3 protein: CSARKVDTQYF
CDR3 DNA: TGCAGTGCTAGAAAGGTCGATACGCAGTATTTT
J gene: TRBJ2-3
V gene: TRBV20-1
clone size: .
D gene: .

CDR3 protein: CASTISARVGYGYTF
CDR3 DNA: TGTGCCAGCACCATATCCGCCCGAGTGGGCTATGGCTACACCTTC
J gene: TRBJ1-2
V gene: TRBV27
clone size: .
D gene: .

CDR3 protein: CSVPAPHGGYTF
CDR3 DNA: TGCAGCGTTCCCGCCCCACACGGCGGCTACACCTTC
J gene: TRBJ1-2
V gene: TRBV29-1
clone size: few
D gene: .

CDR3 protein: CAISEGQDSLSGETQYF
CDR3 DNA: TGTGCCATCAGTGAGGGTCAGGACAGCCTTTCGGGAGAGACCCAGTACTTC
J gene: TRBJ2-5
V gene: TRBV10-3
clone size: few
D gene: .

CDR3 protein: CASSLEPTTNEKLFF
CDR3 DNA: TGCGCCAGCAGCTTGGAGCCAACAACTAATGAAAAACTGTTTTTT
J gene: TRBJ1-4
V gene: TRBV5-1
clone size: .
D gene: .

CDR3 protein: CASTRDRTNYGYTF
CDR3 DNA: TGTGCCAGCACCCGGGACAGAACTAACTATGGCTACACCTTC
J gene: TRBJ1-2
V gene: TRBV2
clone size: few
D gene: TRBD1

CDR3 protein: CATSPPVSMNTEAFF
CDR3 DNA: TGTGCCACCAGCCCACCAGTTTCCATGAACACTGAAGCTTTCTTT
J gene: TRBJ1-1
V gene: TRBV15
clone size: .
D gene: .

CDR3 protein: CASGAPSRSYGYTF
CDR3 DNA: TGTGCCAGCGGGGCGCCCAGCAGGAGCTATGGCTACACCTTC
J gene: TRBJ1-2
V gene: TRBV6-9
clone size: .
D gene: .

CDR3 protein: CSAGGTGLYEQYF
CDR3 DNA: TGCAGTGCTGGGGGGACAGGGCTCTACGAGCAGTACTTC
J gene: TRBJ2-7
V gene: TRBV20-1
clone size: .
D gene: TRBD1

CDR3 protein: CAITSGFGSDTQYF
CDR3 DNA: TGTGCCATCACCTCAGGGTTCGGTTCAGATACGCAGTATTTT
J gene: TRBJ2-3
V gene: TRBV10-3
clone size: .
D gene: .

CDR3 protein: CASSRADTPYEQYF
CDR3 DNA: TGTGCCAGCAGCCGGGCGGACACTCCCTACGAGCAGTACTTC
J gene: TRBJ2-7
V gene: TRBV12-3/TRBV12-4
clone size: .
D gene: .

CDR3 protein: CASSLGYSLYGYTF
CDR3 DNA: TGTGCCAGCAGTTTGGGTTACTCGCTATATGGCTACACCTTC
J gene: TRBJ1-2
V gene: TRBV28
clone size: .
D gene: .

CDR3 protein: CASSGDRGNYGYTF
CDR3 DNA: TGTGCCAGCAGCGGGGACAGGGGGAACTATGGCTACACCTTC
J gene: TRBJ1-2
V gene: TRBV9
clone size: few
D gene: TRBD1

CDR3 protein: CASSRLAGGLGNEQFF
CDR3 DNA: TGTGCCAGCAGCCGACTAGCGGGGGGGCTGGGGAATGAGCAGTTCTTC
J gene: TRBJ2-1
V gene: TRBV7-2
clone size: .
D gene: TRBD2

CDR3 protein: CSARDLGPVNTEAFF
CDR3 DNA: TGCAGTGCTAGAGATCTTGGACCGGTGAACACTGAAGCTTTCTTT
J gene: TRBJ1-1
V gene: TRBV20-1
clone size: .
D gene: .